Each of the 5 T cell receptor beta chains below was sequenced from the same sample in a study of monozygotic twins with inflammatory bowel disease. TCRdb reanalyzed the 5' RACE reads and collapses them to one entry per CDR3 protein, without DNA. Found here are 400,000 or so distinct CDR3 sequences; the top ten clones hold 2.4%. The sample taken for sequencing was blood. The receptors come from a human donor with ulcerative colitis or Crohn's disease, or a healthy co-twin of an affected twin (not recorded which).

J is TRBJ2-3 and V is TRBV20-1; the TCRdb call, TRBD2, lacks DNA for checking. Germline lookup yields CDR1 DFQATT and CDR2 SNEGSKA (reference sequence). The CDR3 totals 15 residues. CDR3 residues: CSARDGTSGTDTQYF.

The chain recombines TRBV6-1 with TRBJ2-5; the TCRdb call, TRBD1, lacks DNA for checking. The CDR3 has 14 amino acids. The germline V gene encodes CDR1 MNHNS and CDR2 SASEGT. The CDR3 sequence: CASNLGGGEKTQYF.

The V call is TRBV24-1, the J call TRBJ2-1; TCRdb selects TRBD2, and the lack of DNA leaves this call unchecked. This CDR3 has 15 amino acids. Germline CDR1 KGHDR, CDR2 SFDVKD. CDR3 sequence reads: CATSPSLGRTNEQFF.

The chain employs TRBV24-1 and TRBJ2-5; absent DNA, TCRdb's TRBD1 call cannot be checked. From germline, CDR1 is KGHDR and CDR2 SFDVKD. CDR3 size: 15 residues. The CDR3 sequence: CATSDPTGGQETQYF.

The chain combines TRBV6-1 with TRBJ2-3; the TCRdb call, TRBD1, lacks DNA for checking. Germline V gene lookup returns CDR1 MNHNS and CDR2 SASEGT. The CDR3 has 15 residues. The CDR3 here is CATSRPLMGTDTQYF.